The clone carrying this T cell receptor (beta chain) was seen only a few times. These data are taken from a study of blood T cell repertoires in COVID-19. Across the whole study: COVID-19 samples, acute and convalescent, were from the United States, Italy and Spain. Nucleic acid was either cDNA or gDNA, and it came from T cells, B-cell-depleted T cells, or PBMCs.

V was trimmed by 7 bases and J by 0 bases, leaving 21 bases between them. This CDR3 spans 17 amino acids. CDR1 and CDR2 (germline): LNHDA, SQIVND (reference sequence). In the authors' methods: Reference gene primer amplification in the assay estimated nucleated cell counts. Produced via immunoSEQ multiplex PCR; TCRdb's table is partial and in-frame only. The V and J calls and the clone size are those of that table, but D and trimming were determined from the DNA. The table includes around 51,000 clones, about 86% detected once. This clonotype originated in a woman aged 80 or older with acute or convalescent COVID-19. V and J are TRBV19 and TRBJ1-1; D is perhaps TRBD1 (6 bases). Sequences were obtained from peripheral blood. CDR3 DNA sequence: TGTGCCAGTAAGCCAACAGGCAGGGGTTCCATGAACACTGAAGCTTTCTTT. As protein: CASKPTGRGSMNTEAFF.